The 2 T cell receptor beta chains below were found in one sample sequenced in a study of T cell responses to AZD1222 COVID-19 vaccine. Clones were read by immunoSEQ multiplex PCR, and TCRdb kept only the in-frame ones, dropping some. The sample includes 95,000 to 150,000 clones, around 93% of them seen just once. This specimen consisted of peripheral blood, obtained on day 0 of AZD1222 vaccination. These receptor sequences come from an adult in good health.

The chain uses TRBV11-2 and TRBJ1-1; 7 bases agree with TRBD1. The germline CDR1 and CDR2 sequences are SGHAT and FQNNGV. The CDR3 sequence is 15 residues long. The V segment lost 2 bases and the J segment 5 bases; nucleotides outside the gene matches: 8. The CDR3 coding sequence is TGTGCCAGCAGCTTAAGGGACAGTTTGTTTACTGAAGCTTTCTTT. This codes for CASSLRDSLFTEAFF.

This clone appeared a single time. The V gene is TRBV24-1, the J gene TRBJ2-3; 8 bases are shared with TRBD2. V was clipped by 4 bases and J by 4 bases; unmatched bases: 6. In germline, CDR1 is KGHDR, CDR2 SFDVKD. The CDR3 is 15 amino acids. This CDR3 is CATSELSGSADTQYF. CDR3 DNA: TGTGCCACCAGTGAACTGAGCGGGAGTGCAGATACGCAGTATTTT.